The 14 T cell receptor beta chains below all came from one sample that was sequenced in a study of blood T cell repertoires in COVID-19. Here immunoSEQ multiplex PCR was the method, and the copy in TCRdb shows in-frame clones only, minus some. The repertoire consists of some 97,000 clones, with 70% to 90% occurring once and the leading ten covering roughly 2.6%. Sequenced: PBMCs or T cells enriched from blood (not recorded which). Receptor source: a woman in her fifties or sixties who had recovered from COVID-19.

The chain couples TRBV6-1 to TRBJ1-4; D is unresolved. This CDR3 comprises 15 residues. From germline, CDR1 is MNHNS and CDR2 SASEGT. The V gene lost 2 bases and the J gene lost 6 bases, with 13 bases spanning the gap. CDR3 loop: CASSETMVEDEKLFF. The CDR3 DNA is TGTGCCAGCAGTGAAACTATGGTGGAGGATGAAAAACTGTTTTTT.

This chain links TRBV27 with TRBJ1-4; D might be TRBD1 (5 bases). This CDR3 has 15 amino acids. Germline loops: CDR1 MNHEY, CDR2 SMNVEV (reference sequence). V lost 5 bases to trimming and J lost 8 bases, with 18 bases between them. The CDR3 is CASSTSGFGGEKLFF. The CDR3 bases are TGTGCCAGCAGTACCTCGGGATTTGGGGGGGAAAAACTGTTTTTT.

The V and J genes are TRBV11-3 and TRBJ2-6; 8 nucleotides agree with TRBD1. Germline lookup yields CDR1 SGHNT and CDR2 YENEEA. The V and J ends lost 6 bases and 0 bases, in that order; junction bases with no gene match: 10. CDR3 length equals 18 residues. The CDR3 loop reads CASSSGDRGGSGANVLTF. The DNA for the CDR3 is TGTGCCAGCAGTTCAGGAGACAGGGGAGGCTCTGGGGCCAACGTCCTGACTTTC.

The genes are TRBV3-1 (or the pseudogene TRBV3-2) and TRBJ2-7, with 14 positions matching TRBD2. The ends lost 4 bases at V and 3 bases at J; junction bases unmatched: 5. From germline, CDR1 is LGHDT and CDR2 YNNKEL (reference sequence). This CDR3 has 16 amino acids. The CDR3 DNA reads TGTGCCAGCAGCCCCGCGGGACTAGCGGGAGTCTACGAGCAGTACTTC. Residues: CASSPAGLAGVYEQYF.

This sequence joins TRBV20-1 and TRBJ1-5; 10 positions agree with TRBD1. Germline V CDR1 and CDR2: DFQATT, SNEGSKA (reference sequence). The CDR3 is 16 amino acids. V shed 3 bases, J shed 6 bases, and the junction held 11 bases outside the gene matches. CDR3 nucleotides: TGCAGTGCTAGTGAGGGTCGACAGGGGGCGAGTCAGCCCCAGCATTTT. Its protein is CSASEGRQGASQPQHF.

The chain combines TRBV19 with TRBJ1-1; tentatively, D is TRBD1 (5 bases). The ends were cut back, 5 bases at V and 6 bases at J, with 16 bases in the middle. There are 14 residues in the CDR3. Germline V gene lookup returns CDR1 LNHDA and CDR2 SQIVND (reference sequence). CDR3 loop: CASSPGQGKAEAFF. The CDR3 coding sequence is TGTGCCAGTAGTCCCGGGCAGGGAAAGGCTGAAGCTTTCTTT.

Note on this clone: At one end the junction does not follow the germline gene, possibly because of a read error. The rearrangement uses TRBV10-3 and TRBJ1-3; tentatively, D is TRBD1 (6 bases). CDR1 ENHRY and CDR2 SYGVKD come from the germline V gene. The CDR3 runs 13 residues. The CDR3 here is CAISESGQGLRHF. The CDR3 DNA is TGTGCCATCAGTGAGTCGGGCCAGGGGCTAAGACATTTT.

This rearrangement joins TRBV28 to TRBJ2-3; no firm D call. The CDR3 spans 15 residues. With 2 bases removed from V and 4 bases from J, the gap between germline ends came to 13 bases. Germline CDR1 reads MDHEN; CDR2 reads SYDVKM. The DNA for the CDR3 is TGTGCCAGCAGTTTACTACAGCCAGGCGCAGATACGCAGTATTTT. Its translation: CASSLLQPGADTQYF.

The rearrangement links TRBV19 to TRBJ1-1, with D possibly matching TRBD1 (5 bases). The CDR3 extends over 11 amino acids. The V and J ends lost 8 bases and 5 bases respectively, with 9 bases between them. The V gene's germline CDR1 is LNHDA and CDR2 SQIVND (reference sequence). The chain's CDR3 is CASGGATEAFF. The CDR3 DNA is TGTGCCAGTGGAGGGGCGACTGAAGCTTTCTTT.

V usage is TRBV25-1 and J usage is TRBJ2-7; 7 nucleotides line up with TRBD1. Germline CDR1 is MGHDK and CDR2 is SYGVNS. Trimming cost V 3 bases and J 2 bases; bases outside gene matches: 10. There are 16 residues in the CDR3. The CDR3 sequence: CASSDRLGDRAYEQYF. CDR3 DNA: TGTGCCAGCAGTGATCGTTTAGGGGACAGAGCCTACGAGCAGTACTTC.

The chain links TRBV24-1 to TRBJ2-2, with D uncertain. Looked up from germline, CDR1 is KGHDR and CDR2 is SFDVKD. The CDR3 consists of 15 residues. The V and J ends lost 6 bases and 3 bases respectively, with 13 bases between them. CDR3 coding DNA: TGTGCCACCAGTCAACCGGCTAGAGACACCGGGGAGCTGTTTTTT. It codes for CATSQPARDTGELFF.

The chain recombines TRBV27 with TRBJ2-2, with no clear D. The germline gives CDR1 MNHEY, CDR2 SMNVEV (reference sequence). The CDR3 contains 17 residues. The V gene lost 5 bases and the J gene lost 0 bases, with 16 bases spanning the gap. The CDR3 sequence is CASSPLPGPSNTGELFF. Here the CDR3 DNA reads TGTGCCAGCAGTCCCCTCCCTGGCCCCTCGAACACCGGGGAGCTGTTTTTT.

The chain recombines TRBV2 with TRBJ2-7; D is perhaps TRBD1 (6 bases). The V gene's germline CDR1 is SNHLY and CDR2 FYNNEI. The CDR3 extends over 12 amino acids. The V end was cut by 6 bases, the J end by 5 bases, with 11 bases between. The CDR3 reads CASRSGVDEQYF. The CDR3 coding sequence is TGTGCCAGCAGGTCAGGGGTGGACGAGCAGTACTTC.

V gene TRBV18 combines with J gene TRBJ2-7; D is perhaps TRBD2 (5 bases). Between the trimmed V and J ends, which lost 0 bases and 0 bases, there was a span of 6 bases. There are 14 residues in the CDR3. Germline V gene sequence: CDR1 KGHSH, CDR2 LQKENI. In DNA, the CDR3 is TGTGCCAGCTCACCACCAGGGAGCTCCTACGAGCAGTACTTC. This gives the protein CASSPPGSSYEQYF. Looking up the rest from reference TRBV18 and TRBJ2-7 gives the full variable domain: NAGVMQNPRHLVRRRGQEARLRCSPMKGHSHVYWYRQLPEEGLKFMVYLQKENIIDESGMPKERFSAEFPKEGPSILRIQQVVRGDSAAYFCASSPPGSSYEQYFGPGTRLTVT.